Below are 9 T cell receptor beta chains sequenced from a single sample in a study of T cell repertoires in cytomegalovirus infection (dated by TCRdb to between 2019 and 2020). Sequencing instrument: Illumina HiSeq 1500. TCRdb's own reprocessing of the public reads used fastp at Q25 and MiXCR and kept productive beta chains. One record per CDR3 amino acid sequence lists the most common genes and DNA. The sample table lists hundreds of thousands of distinct CDR3 sequences, approximately 33% of them with a count of one. Of the sample, around an eighth is held by the ten largest clones. These receptors have no identified antigens. The sample's treatment or condition label, in plain terms: in vitro stimulation with specific CMV peptide epitopes to enrich CMV-specific T cells. The source was cultured CD8+ T cells from PBMCs, collected from culture after CMV antigen stimulation. The source is a human donor in good health (CMV status not recorded). Some clones in this sample may be carry-over from other donors' samples.

There are many counts of this clonotype. This chain connects TRBV6-6 to TRBJ1-1; D remains ambiguous. The CDR3 has 14 amino acids. V shed 5 bases and J shed 5 bases, with 15 bases lying between them. Germline CDR1 and CDR2: MNHNY and SVGAGI (reference sequence). Written as DNA, the CDR3 is TGTGCCAGCAGTGTACAAGGGTCAGAAACTGAAGCTTTCTTT. Translated: CASSVQGSETEAFF.

This clonotype was counted at least ten times. V gene TRBV7-9 combines with J gene TRBJ2-2; unclear D gene. The germline CDR1 and CDR2 sequences are SEHNR and FQNEAQ (reference sequence). The CDR3 runs to 16 residues. Trimming stripped 5 bases from V and 1 base from J, with 14 bases between. CDR3 in DNA: TGTGCCAGCAGCCCCCAAGGGATGGGGAACACCGGGGAGCTGTTTTTT. It is translated as CASSPQGMGNTGELFF.

This clonotype occurred a few times. V is TRBV6-1 and J is TRBJ1-5; the D is unclear. The ends were cut back, 6 bases at V and 2 bases at J, with 23 bases in the middle. From germline, CDR1 is MNHNS and CDR2 SASEGT. The CDR3 loop spans 18 amino acids. CDR3 loop: CASRALPEESSGNQPQHF. In DNA, the CDR3 is TGTGCCAGCAGGGCCCTCCCGGAGGAGTCCTCAGGCAATCAGCCCCAGCATTTT.

This clonotype was recorded a few times. The chain carries TRBV20-1 and TRBJ2-7; TRBD1 agrees at 7 bases. V gave up 2 bases and J gave up 3 bases; unmatched junction bases: 7. The CDR3 covers 14 residues. Germline V CDR1 and CDR2: DFQATT, SNEGSKA (reference sequence). The CDR3 bases are TGCAGTGCTAGAAACGACAGGGACCGCTACGAGCAGTACGTC. Its protein product is CSARNDRDRYEQYV.

The V and J genes are TRBV4-2 and TRBJ2-6; D remains unclear. The CDR3 extends over 16 amino acids. Germline CDR1 and CDR2: LGHNA and YNFKEQ. V was pared by 0 bases and J by 2 bases, with 8 bases between. CDR3 amino acids: CASSQDRGPGANVLTF. The CDR3 DNA sequence: TGTGCCAGCAGCCAAGATCGAGGTCCTGGGGCCAACGTCCTGACTTTC.

This clonotype was counted ten times or more. The chain carries TRBV27 and TRBJ2-3; D may be TRBD2 (6 bases). V lost 3 bases to trimming and J lost 4 bases, with 14 bases between them. Germline CDR1 is MNHEY and CDR2 is SMNVEV (reference sequence). The CDR3 is made up of 15 amino acids. CDR3 amino acids: CASSFLASPPDTQYF. CDR3 bases: TGTGCCAGCAGTTTTCTAGCGTCCCCCCCAGATACGCAGTATTTT.

V and J are TRBV7-3 and TRBJ2-6; D is unclear. Germline V gene sequence: CDR1 SGHTA, CDR2 FQGTGA. The CDR3 extends over 15 amino acids. Deletions cut 5 bases from V and 0 bases from J, with 8 bases between. This chain's CDR3 is CASSNRFSGANVLTF. CDR3 bases: TGTGCCAGCAGCAATAGGTTCTCTGGGGCCAACGTCCTGACTTTC.

V and J are TRBV9 and TRBJ2-3, with 10 bases lining up with TRBD1. CDR3 length: 17 amino acids. Germline loops: CDR1 SGDLS, CDR2 YYNGEE. Germline trimming cut 2 bases from V and 2 bases from J; bases unmatched to any gene: 8. CDR3 sequence reads: CASSVYSGQGITDTQYF. The CDR3 DNA follows: TGTGCCAGCAGCGTCTACTCGGGACAGGGGATCACAGATACGCAGTATTTT.

The chain combines TRBV7-9 with TRBJ2-6; no definite D call. The V gene lost 2 bases and the J gene lost 4 bases, with 6 bases spanning the gap. The CDR3 consists of 14 residues. Germline CDR1 reads SEHNR; CDR2 reads FQNEAQ (reference sequence). The CDR3 DNA follows: TGTGCCAGCAGCTTACTTCTGGGGGCCAACGTCCTGACTTTC. This sequence encodes CASSLLLGANVLTF.